This T cell receptor (beta chain) was sequenced in a study of T-cell reconstitution after alpha-beta-depleted transplantation in children. Unique molecular identifiers were built into the TCRbeta library. TCRdb reanalysed the PCR reads using MiXCR and keeps one entry per CDR3 protein. This sample has a few hundred thousand distinct CDR3 sequences; roughly 13% occur once, and the top ten carry about 2%. This clonotype has a count of ten or more. Its antigen remains unidentified. Germline V gene data show CDR1 as KGHDR and CDR2 as SFDVKD. Trimming took 4 bases from V and 2 from J; bases not matched to a gene: 12. The CDR3 is made up of 18 amino acids. Study-wide results and caveats: It was reported that alpha-beta T cells came from several hundred expanded graft clones (about two months after transplant). Some patients' high day-60 TCRbeta diversity was traced to surviving recipient T cells and thymic progenitors. Newly generated T cells supplied most T-cell counts and diversity one year post-transplant.

This specimen was PBMCs, mostly from graft donor cells, taken 360 days after TCRalphabeta/CD19-depleted stem cell transplant. This TCR derives from a male patient aged 10 to 17 who had a stem cell transplant for acute myeloid leukemia, so the T cells may come from the graft donor. J is TRBJ2-7 and V is TRBV24-1, with 11 bases fitting TRBD2. The CDR3 protein is CATSELPRLAGTTYEQYF. The CDR3 nucleotides read TGTGCCACCAGTGAACTTCCGCGACTAGCGGGGACAACCTACGAGCAGTACTTC.